The clone carrying this T cell receptor (beta chain) was picked up a small number of times. TCRdb's table, derived via immunoSEQ multiplex PCR, lists solely in-frame clones and lacks some. The sample has about 72,000 clones; roughly 89% are singletons. This specimen comes from a study of technical replicates of blood from a few donors. CDR1 and CDR2 (germline): SGHAT, FQNNGV. V shed 5 bases and J shed 1 base, with 8 bases lying between them. The CDR3 spans 13 residues. The source material was T cells isolated from PBMCs. The sequence derives from a human donor in good health. V gene TRBV11-2 combines with J gene TRBJ2-5; D remains unclear. The CDR3 DNA sequence: TGTGCCAGCAGCATAGGAGTCCAAGAGACCCAGTACTTC. Amino acid sequence: CASSIGVQETQYF.